This TCR beta chain was profiled in a study of cytotoxic CD8 clonotypes in ibrutinib-treated CLL. Study conclusions and caveats: At ibrutinib response, clonality increased, and at progression it declined back toward baseline. Public clonotypes proved infrequent, and on treatment they shrank or remained steady.

CDR3 size: 12 residues. Per germline, CDR1 SEHNR and CDR2 FQNEAQ (reference sequence). The ends were cut back, 8 bases at V and 3 bases at J, with 11 bases in the middle. Assay used: immunoSEQ multiplex PCR; TCRdb lists only in-frame clones, some missing. The data show 100,000 or so clones, 50% to 65% seen once. About this clone itself: What it binds is unknown.

This receptor was identified in a human donor with chronic lymphocytic leukemia. This rearrangement joins TRBV7-9 to TRBJ2-7; perhaps TRBD1 as D (6 bases). Sequenced material: PBMCs, taken after 24 months of ibrutinib treatment. CDR3 loop: CASGLQGYEQYF. The CDR3 region has the DNA TGTGCCAGCGGCCTACAGGGCTACGAGCAGTACTTC. Full variable domain (missing parts from reference TRBV7-9 and TRBJ2-7): DTGVSQNPRHKITKRGQNVTFRCDPISEHNRLYWYRQTLGQGPEFLTYFQNEAQLEKSRLLSDRFSAERPKGSFSTLEIQRTEQGDSAMYLCASGLQGYEQYFGPGTRLTVT.